This TCR beta chain was observed in a study of cytomegalovirus exposure and HLA in healthy donors. Looking at the study overall: Early released data comprised about 90 million unique TCRs from HLA-typed donors. Broader study findings: An analysis done earlier found most TCR beta V segments productive about 90% or about 30% of the time.

Regarding this clone: Its antigen remains unidentified.

PCR amplification relied on 60 Vbeta primers (plus 13 Jbeta primers). In the study's own analysis: Later, an analysis found roughly 80 million unique TCR beta chains, and 8.5 million to 12 million of these were shared. The table came from immunoSEQ multiplex PCR; TCRdb's copy has only in-frame clones and leaves some out. V and J calls and clone size come straight from that table; D and trimming were deduced from the DNA. This table has 220,000 or so clones, about 75% appearing once. V lost 3 bases, J lost 6 bases, and 7 bases stayed unmatched. The CDR3 length is 15 residues. Germline loops: CDR1 SGHDT, CDR2 YYEEEE.

The chain links TRBV5-6 to TRBJ1-4, with TRBD1 matching over 8 bases. This sequence was found in a woman in her 30s in good health and CMV-seronegative. The sequencing sample was made of PBMCs. CDR3: CASSYVDRADEKLFF. The CDR3 DNA is TGTGCCAGCAGCTACGTGGACAGGGCTGATGAAAAACTGTTTTTT.